Shown below are 18 T cell receptor beta chains from a single sample sequenced in a study of blood T cell repertoires in COVID-19 (dated by TCRdb to 2020 to 2021). Libraries were prepared through the immunoSEQ multiplex PCR assay. Here the immuneACCESS table is served through TCRdb, limited to in-frame sequences with V and J called. Missing clones are a known gap in these copies; in checked studies unresolved V genes cover under half, and the rest lacks a known reason. A total of about 140,000 clones appear in this sample, about nine tenths of them only once. More than 9.5% of the sample is in the top ten clones. The sample was peripheral blood. The receptors come from an elderly woman with acute or convalescent COVID-19.

As for this clone: The identical CDR3 is also encoded by other nucleotide sequences in the sample. The chain couples TRBV4-1 to TRBJ1-5; a possible D gene is TRBD1 (6 bases). The V and J ends lost 3 bases and 4 bases respectively, with 7 bases between them. The CDR3 runs to 13 residues. Germline lookup yields CDR1 MGHRA and CDR2 YSYEKL. CDR3 sequence (DNA): TGCGCCAGCAGCCAGGGGGCAAATCAGCCCCAGCATTTT. Residues: CASSQGANQPQHF.

The chain carries TRBV5-1 and TRBJ1-1, with no clear D. Trimming shortened V by 0 bases and J by 1 base, and 13 bases separated the two germline ends. The CDR3 is 16 residues long. Looked up from germline, CDR1 is SGHRS and CDR2 is YFSETQ. CDR3 in DNA: TGCGCCAGCAGCTTGGCCCCGAATGCTAAGAACACTGAAGCTTTCTTT. Residues: CASSLAPNAKNTEAFF.

The genes are TRBV3-1 (or the pseudogene TRBV3-2) and TRBJ2-1, with D possibly matching TRBD1 (6 bases). V was shortened by 1 base and J by 5 bases, with 18 bases between the two germline ends. CDR3 length equals 17 residues. Germline assignment: CDR1 LGHDT and CDR2 YNNKEL (reference sequence). CDR3 region: CASSQARTLRGHNEQFF. DNA of the CDR3: TGTGCCAGCAGCCAAGCCAGGACACTCAGGGGTCACAATGAGCAGTTCTTC.

The V call is TRBV5-1, the J call TRBJ1-6; 7 nucleotides line up with TRBD1. The V gene end was trimmed by 4 bases and the J gene end by 13 bases; junction bases not matched to a gene: 17. The germline V gene encodes CDR1 SGHRS and CDR2 YFSETQ. The CDR3 length is 16 residues. DNA of the CDR3: TGCGCCAGCAGCCAAGACAGGGACCGGCCCCGGGCCCCCCTCCACTTT. This translates into CASSQDRDRPRAPLHF.

V is TRBV19 and J is TRBJ2-6, with 8 bases aligning to TRBD1. V dropped 8 bases and J dropped 0; count of bases not matched to a gene: 6. This CDR3 is built from 16 residues. Germline CDR1 reads LNHDA; CDR2 reads SQIVND (reference sequence). CDR3 bases: TGTGCCAGTTGGGACAGGCTTCGCTCTGGGGCCAACGTCCTGACTTTC. Translating gives CASWDRLRSGANVLTF.

The chain is built from TRBV5-6 and TRBJ2-3; D may be TRBD1 (6 bases). CDR1 is SGHDT and CDR2 is YYEEEE in the germline V gene. The CDR3 is 16 residues long. Between the trimmed V and J ends, which lost 0 bases and 3 bases, there was a span of 14 bases. CDR3 residues: CASSLDRVYGTDTQYF. CDR3 DNA: TGTGCCAGCAGCTTGGACAGGGTTTATGGAACAGATACGCAGTATTTT.

Turning to this clone: Different DNA sequences within this sample yield the same CDR3. This sequence joins TRBV9 and TRBJ2-2; no firm D call. Germline assignment: CDR1 SGDLS and CDR2 YYNGEE. Trimming left V 0 bases short and J 2 bases short, with 8 bases between. There are 15 residues in the CDR3. The CDR3 region has the DNA TGTGCCAGCAGCGTAGGTAACTCAAACACCGGGGAGCTGTTTTTT. Protein product: CASSVGNSNTGELFF.

The chain links TRBV15 to TRBJ2-3, with 13 bases lining up with TRBD2. The CDR3 covers 19 residues. Germline V gene sequence: CDR1 LNHNV, CDR2 YYDKDF (reference sequence). J lost 1 base, V lost 0 bases, and 7 bases had no gene match. Written as DNA, the CDR3 is TGTGCCACCAGCAGAGATCCACTAGCGGGGGGGAGAGGCACAGATACGCAGTATTTT. It codes for CATSRDPLAGGRGTDTQYF.

The CDR3 loop is CASSPRTGSYEQYF. For the CDR3, the DNA is TGTGCCAGCTCACCGCGGACTGGCTCCTACGAGCAGTACTTC. The chain joins TRBV18 to TRBJ2-7; a weak D match, TRBD2 (5 bases). Germline V lookup: CDR1 KGHSH, CDR2 LQKENI. The CDR3 is made up of 14 amino acids. The V and J ends lost 3 bases and 0 bases respectively, with 9 bases between them.

This chain joins TRBV2 and TRBJ1-1; D is undetermined. CDR3 length: 13 residues. From germline, CDR1 is SNHLY and CDR2 FYNNEI. The V gene lost 5 bases and the J gene lost 3 bases, with 10 bases spanning the gap. This CDR3 is CASSLRVDTEAFF. CDR3 coding DNA: TGTGCCAGCAGTTTGAGGGTTGACACTGAAGCTTTCTTT.

V and J are TRBV21-1 and TRBJ2-3; whether TRBD2, the table's D call, matches the DNA was not checked. TRBV21-1 is termed a pseudogene. The CDR3 spans 17 residues. CDR3 sequence: CASSSVYMSGEADTQYF. The CDR3 nucleotides are TGTGCCAGCAGTTCCGTTTATATGTCGGGTGAGGCGGATACGCAGTATTTT.

The chain is built from TRBV28 and TRBJ1-3; D is undetermined. Trimming shortened V by 3 bases and J by 3 bases, and 15 bases separated the two germline ends. This CDR3 has 16 amino acids. The germline V gene encodes CDR1 MDHEN and CDR2 SYDVKM. The CDR3 sequence: CASSFPFTGFGNTIYF. As DNA, the CDR3 is TGTGCCAGCAGTTTTCCTTTCACGGGTTTTGGAAACACCATATATTTT.

The gene calls are TRBV30 and TRBJ1-2, with TRBD1 as a possible D gene (6 bases). Germline values: CDR1 GTSNPN, CDR2 SVGIG (reference sequence). The CDR3 contains 14 residues. The V end was cut by 0 bases, the J end by 5 bases, with 13 bases between. As DNA, the CDR3 is TGTGCCTGGAGTGTGACAAGGGGGTCGTATGGCTACACCTTC. This sequence encodes CAWSVTRGSYGYTF.

Of note for this clone: One end of the junction fails to match germline, which may point to a read error. The chain recombines TRBV10-3 with TRBJ2-1; TRBD1 agrees at 10 bases. Germline V CDR1 and CDR2: ENHRY, SYGVKD. The length of the CDR3 is 13 residues. The CDR3 DNA reads as TGTGCTATCACCGGGGACAGGGGCAATGAGCAGTTCTTC. Encoded protein: CAITGDRGNEQFF.

The chain carries TRBV5-4 and TRBJ2-1, with TRBD2 matching over 8 bases. The CDR3 loop spans 15 amino acids. V gave up 4 bases and J gave up 3 bases; unmatched junction bases: 6. The V gene's germline CDR1 is SGHNT and CDR2 YYREEE (reference sequence). The CDR3 DNA is TGTGCCAGCAGCCACGGGGGGGAACACTACAATGAGCAGTTCTTC. As protein: CASSHGGEHYNEQFF.

The chain recombines TRBV13 with TRBJ1-6, with D possibly TRBD1 on 6 matching bases. The germline V gene has CDR1 PRHDT and CDR2 FYEKMQ (reference sequence). V lost 6 bases and J 14 bases, leaving 17 bases between the germline ends. This CDR3 spans 13 amino acids. This CDR3 is CASSYNTGSTLHF. The CDR3 DNA follows: TGTGCCAGCAGTTACAACACAGGGTCCACCCTCCACTTT.

The V call is TRBV5-1, the J call TRBJ1-1; D might be TRBD1 (5 bases). This CDR3 contains 13 residues. Trimming removed 5 bases from V and 2 bases from J, with 10 bases in between. Germline CDR1 reads SGHRS; CDR2 reads YFSETQ. The CDR3 DNA reads TGCGCCAGCAGTTACAGGACCAACACTGAAGCTTTCTTT. This encodes CASSYRTNTEAFF.

The J gene is TRBJ1-3, the V gene TRBV18; 7 bases fit TRBD1. After removal of 5 bases from V and 7 bases from J, the junction contained 8 bases not matched to a gene. The germline V gene has CDR1 KGHSH and CDR2 LQKENI. The CDR3 has 14 residues. CDR3 in DNA: TGTGCCAGCTCATCAGGGACAGAGTCCAACACCATATATTTT. It translates to CASSSGTESNTIYF.